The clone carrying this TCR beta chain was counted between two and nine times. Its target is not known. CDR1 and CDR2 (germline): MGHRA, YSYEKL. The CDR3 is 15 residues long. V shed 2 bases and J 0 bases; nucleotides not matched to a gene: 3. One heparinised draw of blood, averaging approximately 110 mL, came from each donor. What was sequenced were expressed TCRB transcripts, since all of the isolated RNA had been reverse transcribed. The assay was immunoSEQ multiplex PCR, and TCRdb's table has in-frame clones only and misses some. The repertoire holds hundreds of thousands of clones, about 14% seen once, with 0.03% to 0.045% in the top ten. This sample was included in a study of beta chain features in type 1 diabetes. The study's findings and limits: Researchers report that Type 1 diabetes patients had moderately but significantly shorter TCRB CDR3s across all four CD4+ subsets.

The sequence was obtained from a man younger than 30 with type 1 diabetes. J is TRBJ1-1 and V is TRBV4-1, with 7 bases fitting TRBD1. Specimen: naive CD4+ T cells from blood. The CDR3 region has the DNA TGCGCCAGCAGCCAACGGACAGGTATGAACACTGAAGCTTTCTTT. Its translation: CASSQRTGMNTEAFF.